Below are 10 T cell receptor beta chains sequenced from a single sample in a study of T cells after posttransplantation cyclophosphamide. A marrow graft followed busulfan-fludarabine conditioning, with cyclophosphamide on days +3 and +4. Clones were sequenced by immunoSEQ multiplex PCR, and TCRdb holds only the in-frame ones, with some missing. The sample holds about 43,000 clones, roughly 87% seen once. Sample: PBMCs, taken 55 to 70 days after allogeneic stem cell transplant with posttransplant cyclophosphamide. These receptors came from a male patient over 55 who received an allogeneic stem cell transplant from a related donor and was CMV-positive. Part of the T cells may come from the graft donor.

The chain carries TRBV6-5 and TRBJ2-1, with 15 positions matching TRBD2. Germline V lookup: CDR1 MNHEY, CDR2 SVGAGI. Unmatched junction bases numbered 6, after V lost 4 bases and J lost 8 bases. The CDR3 runs to 16 residues. CDR3 loop: CASSSWTSGGAYEQFF. The CDR3 nucleotides are TGTGCCAGCAGTTCCTGGACTAGCGGGGGGGCCTATGAGCAGTTCTTC.

Worth noting for this clone: Relative to the germline gene, one junction end is altered; a read error may explain this. J is TRBJ2-3 and V is TRBV7-8, with 13 bases matching TRBD2. Per germline, CDR1 SGHVS and CDR2 FQNEAQ. This CDR3 comprises 17 residues. As DNA, the CDR3 is TGTGCCAGCAGCCTAGCCCCACTAGCGGGGGGGAAGGATACGCAGTATTTT. Translated: CASSLAPLAGGKDTQYF. The complete variable domain, with remaining parts taken from reference TRBV7-8 and TRBJ2-3, reads GAGVSQSPRYKVAKRGQDVALRCDPISGHVSLFWYQQALGQGPEFLTYFQNEAQLDKSGLPSDRFFAERPEGSVSTLKIQRTQQEDSAVYLCASSLAPLAGGKDTQYFGPGTRLTVL.

The chain has TRBV5-1 and TRBJ2-5, with TRBD2 identical over 11 bases. V gave up 0 bases and J gave up 4 bases; unmatched junction bases: 5. CDR1 is SGHRS, CDR2 YFSETQ, per germline. The CDR3 extends over 16 amino acids. CDR3 nucleotide sequence: TGCGCCAGCAGCTTGGCCATTGGGACTAGCGGAGAGACCCAGTACTTC. Translating gives CASSLAIGTSGETQYF.

The chain employs TRBV7-7 and TRBJ2-1, with 7 bases identical to TRBD2. V was clipped by 3 bases and J by 0 bases; unmatched bases: 2. The CDR3 runs to 15 residues. Germline V CDR1 and CDR2: SSHAT, FNYEAQ (reference sequence). The CDR3 nucleotides are TGTGCCAGCAGCTTCGGGGGGAGCTCCTACAATGAGCAGTTCTTC. Its protein product is CASSFGGSSYNEQFF. The complete variable domain, with remaining parts taken from reference TRBV7-7 and TRBJ2-1, reads GAGVSQSPRYKVTKRGQDVTLRCDPISSHATLYWYQQALGQGPEFLTYFNYEAQPDKSGLPSDRFSAERPEGSISTLTIQRTEQRDSAMYRCASSFGGSSYNEQFFGPGTRLTVL.

The V gene is TRBV6-6, the J gene TRBJ2-7, with D maybe TRBD1 (6 bases). V dropped 0 bases and J dropped 5 bases, with 17 bases sitting between them. Per germline, CDR1 MNHNY and CDR2 SVGAGI (reference sequence). The CDR3 runs 16 residues. The CDR3 region has the DNA TGTGCCAGCAGTTACTCGAGGCAGGGGCCACACCACGAGCAGTACTTC. Protein product: CASSYSRQGPHHEQYF.

The CDR3 DNA reads as TGTGCCAGCAGCGTAGGGAGGAACACTGAAGCTTTCTTT. Protein sequence: CASSVGRNTEAFF. The chain carries TRBV9 and TRBJ1-1; D gene uncertain. This CDR3 is 13 amino acids long. V lost 0 bases and J 1 base, leaving 4 bases between the germline ends. The germline V gene encodes CDR1 SGDLS and CDR2 YYNGEE.

The chain uses TRBV4-1 and TRBJ1-1, with D perhaps TRBD1 (6 bases). Trimming cost V 5 bases and J 0 bases, with 16 bases left between them. Per the germline V gene, CDR1 is MGHRA and CDR2 is YSYEKL. The CDR3 sequence is 16 residues long. The CDR3 loop reads CASSDQPGGMNTEAFF. The CDR3 DNA reads TGCGCCAGCAGCGATCAACCTGGGGGCATGAACACTGAAGCTTTCTTT.

The genes are TRBV2 and TRBJ1-5; D might be TRBD1 (5 bases). The germline V gene has CDR1 SNHLY and CDR2 FYNNEI. Trimming left V 4 bases short and J 2 bases short, with 12 bases between. There are 15 residues in the CDR3. The DNA of the CDR3 is TGTGCCAGCAGTGCACAGGCTTTTGGCAATCAGCCCCAGCATTTT. It translates to CASSAQAFGNQPQHF.

Worth noting for this clone: This same CDR3 is encoded by further DNA sequences in the sample. The chain employs TRBV5-4 and TRBJ2-3; tentative D call: TRBD1 (5 bases). The CDR3 loop spans 13 amino acids. The V end was cut by 3 bases, the J end by 1 base, with 6 bases between. In germline, CDR1 is SGHNT, CDR2 YYREEE (reference sequence). CDR3 sequence: CASSSQGTDTQYF. The CDR3 nucleotides are TGTGCCAGCAGCTCACAGGGCACAGATACGCAGTATTTT.

This sequence joins TRBV18 and TRBJ1-1; D is unclear. Germline loops: CDR1 KGHSH, CDR2 LQKENI. V was cut by 2 bases and J by 1 base, with 11 bases left in between. The CDR3 is 15 amino acids. CDR3 residues: CASSPDGEWNTEAFF. CDR3 nucleotide sequence: TGTGCCAGCTCACCAGACGGAGAGTGGAACACTGAAGCTTTCTTT.